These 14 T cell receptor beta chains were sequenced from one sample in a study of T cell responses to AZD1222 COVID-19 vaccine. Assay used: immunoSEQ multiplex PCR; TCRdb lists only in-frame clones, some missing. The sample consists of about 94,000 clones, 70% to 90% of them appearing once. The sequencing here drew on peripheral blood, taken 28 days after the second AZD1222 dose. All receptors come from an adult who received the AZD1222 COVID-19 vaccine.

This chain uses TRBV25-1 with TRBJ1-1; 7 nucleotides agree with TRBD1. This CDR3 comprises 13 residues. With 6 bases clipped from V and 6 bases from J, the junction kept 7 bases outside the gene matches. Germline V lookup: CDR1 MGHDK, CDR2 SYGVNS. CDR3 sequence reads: CASRLTGIAEAFF. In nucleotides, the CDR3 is TGTGCCAGCAGACTGACAGGGATCGCTGAAGCTTTCTTT.

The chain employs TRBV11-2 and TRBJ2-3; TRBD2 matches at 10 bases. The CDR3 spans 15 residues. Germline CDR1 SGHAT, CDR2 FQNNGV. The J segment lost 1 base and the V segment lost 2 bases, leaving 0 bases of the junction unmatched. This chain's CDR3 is CASSLLAGGTDTQYF. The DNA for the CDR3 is TGTGCCAGCAGCTTACTAGCGGGGGGCACAGATACGCAGTATTTT.

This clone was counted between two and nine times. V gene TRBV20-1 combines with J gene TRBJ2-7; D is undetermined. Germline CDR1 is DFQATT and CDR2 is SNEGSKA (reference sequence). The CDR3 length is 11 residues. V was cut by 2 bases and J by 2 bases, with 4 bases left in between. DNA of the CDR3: TGCAGTGCTAGAACACCCTACGAGCAGTACTTC. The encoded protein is CSARTPYEQYF.

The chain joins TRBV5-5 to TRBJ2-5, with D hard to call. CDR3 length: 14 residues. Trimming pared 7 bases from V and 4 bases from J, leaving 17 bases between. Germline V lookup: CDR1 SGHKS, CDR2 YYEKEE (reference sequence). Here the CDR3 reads CASHRRQVPETQYF. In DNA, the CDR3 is TGTGCCAGCCACCGTCGCCAGGTCCCAGAGACCCAGTACTTC.

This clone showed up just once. CDR3 sequence (DNA): TGCGCCAGCAGCTTAAATCAGGGCACTGAAGCTTTCTTT. Amino acid sequence: CASSLNQGTEAFF. This sequence joins TRBV5-1 and TRBJ1-1, with D possibly being TRBD1 (5 bases). Germline V CDR1 and CDR2: SGHRS, YFSETQ. The CDR3 is made up of 13 amino acids. Deletions cut 2 bases from V and 4 bases from J, with 9 bases between.

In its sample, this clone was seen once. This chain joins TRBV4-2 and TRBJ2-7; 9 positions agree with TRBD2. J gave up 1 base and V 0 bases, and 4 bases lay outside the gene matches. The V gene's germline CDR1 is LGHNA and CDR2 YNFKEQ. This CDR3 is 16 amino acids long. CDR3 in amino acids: CASSQDISGGSYEQYF. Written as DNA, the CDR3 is TGTGCCAGCAGCCAAGATATAAGCGGGGGGTCCTACGAGCAGTACTTC.

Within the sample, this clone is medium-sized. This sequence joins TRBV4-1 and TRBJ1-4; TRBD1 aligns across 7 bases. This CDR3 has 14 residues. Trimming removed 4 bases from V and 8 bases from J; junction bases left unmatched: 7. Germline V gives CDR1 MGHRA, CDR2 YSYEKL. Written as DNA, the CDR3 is TGCGCCAGCAGCCCCAGACAGGGCGGCGAAAAACTGTTTTTT. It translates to CASSPRQGGEKLFF.

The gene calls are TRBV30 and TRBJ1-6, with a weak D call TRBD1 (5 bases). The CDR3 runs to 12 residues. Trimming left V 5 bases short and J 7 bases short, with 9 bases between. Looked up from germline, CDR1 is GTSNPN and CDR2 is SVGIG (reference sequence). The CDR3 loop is CAWGGLNSPLHF. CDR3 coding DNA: TGTGCCTGGGGGGGGTTGAATTCACCCCTCCACTTT. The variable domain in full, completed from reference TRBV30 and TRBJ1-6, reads SQTIHQWPATLVQPVGSPLSLECTVEGTSNPNLYWYRQAAGRGLQLLFYSVGIGQISSEVPQNLSASRPQDRQFILSSKKLLLSDSGFYLCAWGGLNSPLHFGNGTRLTVT.

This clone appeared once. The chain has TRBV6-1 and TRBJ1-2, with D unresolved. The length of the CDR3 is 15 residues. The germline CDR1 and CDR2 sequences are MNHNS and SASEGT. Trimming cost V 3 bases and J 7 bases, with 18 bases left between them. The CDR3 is CASSDGPYQDLGYTF. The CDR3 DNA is TGTGCCAGCAGTGATGGCCCCTACCAGGATCTTGGCTACACCTTC.

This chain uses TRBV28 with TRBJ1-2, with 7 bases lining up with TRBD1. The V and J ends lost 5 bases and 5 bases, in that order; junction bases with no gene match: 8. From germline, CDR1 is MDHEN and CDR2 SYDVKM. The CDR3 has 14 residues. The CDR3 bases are TGTGCCAGCAGTGGTCCGGGACAGAGTTATGGCTACACCTTC. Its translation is CASSGPGQSYGYTF.

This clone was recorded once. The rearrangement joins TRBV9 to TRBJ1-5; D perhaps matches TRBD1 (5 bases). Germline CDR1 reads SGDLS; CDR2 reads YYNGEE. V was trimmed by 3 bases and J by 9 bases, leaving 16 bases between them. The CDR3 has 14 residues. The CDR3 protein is CASSAEGQGLPQHF. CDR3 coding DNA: TGTGCCAGCAGCGCCGAGGGGCAGGGATTGCCCCAGCATTTT.

In DNA form, the CDR3 reads TGTGCCAGCAGTCAGACAGGGGCAGATCAGCCCCAGCATTTT. Translating gives CASSQTGADQPQHF. J is TRBJ1-5 and V is TRBV7-2, with 8 bases that match TRBD1. The CDR3 runs 14 residues. Germline CDR1 and CDR2: SGHTA and FQGNSA. V lost 6 bases, J lost 5 bases, and 6 bases stayed unmatched. The entire variable domain, with the rest obtained from reference TRBV7-2 and TRBJ1-5, is as follows: GAGVSQSPSNKVTEKGKDVELRCDPISGHTALYWYRQSLGQGLEFLIYFQGNSAPDKSGLPSDRFSAERTGGSVSTLTIQRTQQEDSAVYLCASSQTGADQPQHFGDGTRLSIL.

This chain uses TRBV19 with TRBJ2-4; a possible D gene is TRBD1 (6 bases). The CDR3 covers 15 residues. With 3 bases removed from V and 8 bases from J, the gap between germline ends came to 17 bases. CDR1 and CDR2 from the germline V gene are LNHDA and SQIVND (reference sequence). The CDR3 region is CASSITAIAGDIQYF. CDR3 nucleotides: TGTGCCAGTAGTATTACAGCCATTGCAGGGGACATTCAGTACTTC.

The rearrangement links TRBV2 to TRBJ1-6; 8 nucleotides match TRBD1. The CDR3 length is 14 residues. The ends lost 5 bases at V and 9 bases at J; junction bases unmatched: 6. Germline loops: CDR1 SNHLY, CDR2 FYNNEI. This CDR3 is CASSKDREGSPLHF. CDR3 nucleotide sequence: TGTGCCAGCAGTAAGGACAGGGAAGGTTCACCCCTCCACTTT.